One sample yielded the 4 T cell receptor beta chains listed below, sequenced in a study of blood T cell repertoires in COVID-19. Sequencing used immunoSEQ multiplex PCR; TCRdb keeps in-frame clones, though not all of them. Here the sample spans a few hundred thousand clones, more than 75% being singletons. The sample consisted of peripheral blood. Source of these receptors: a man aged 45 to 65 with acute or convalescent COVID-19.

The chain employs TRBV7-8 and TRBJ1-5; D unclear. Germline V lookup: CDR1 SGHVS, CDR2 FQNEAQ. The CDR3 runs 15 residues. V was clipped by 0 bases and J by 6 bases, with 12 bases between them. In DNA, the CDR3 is TGTGCCAGCAGCTTAGCGGGCGCGAGGGTTCAGCCCCAGCATTTT. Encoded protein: CASSLAGARVQPQHF.

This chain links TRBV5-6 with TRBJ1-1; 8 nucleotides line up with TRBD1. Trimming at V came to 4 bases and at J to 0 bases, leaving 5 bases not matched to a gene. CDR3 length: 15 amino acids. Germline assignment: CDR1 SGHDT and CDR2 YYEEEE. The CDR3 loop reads CASSPGQVMNTEAFF. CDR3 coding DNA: TGTGCCAGCAGCCCGGGACAGGTGATGAACACTGAAGCTTTCTTT.

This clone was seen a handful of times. The chain's CDR3 is CASSLQDRGYEQYF. The CDR3 DNA sequence: TGTGCCAGCAGTTTACAGGACAGGGGCTACGAGCAGTACTTC. J is TRBJ2-7 and V is TRBV27, with 9 bases aligning to TRBD1. CDR3 length equals 14 residues. The V segment lost 2 bases and the J segment 3 bases; nucleotides outside the gene matches: 2. The V gene's germline CDR1 is MNHEY and CDR2 SMNVEV (reference sequence).

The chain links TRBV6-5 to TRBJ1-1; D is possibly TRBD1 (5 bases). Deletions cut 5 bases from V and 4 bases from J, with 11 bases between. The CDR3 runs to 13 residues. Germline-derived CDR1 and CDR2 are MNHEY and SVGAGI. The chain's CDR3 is CASSRGYGTEAFF. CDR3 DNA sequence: TGTGCCAGCAGTCGGGGGTACGGCACTGAAGCTTTCTTT.